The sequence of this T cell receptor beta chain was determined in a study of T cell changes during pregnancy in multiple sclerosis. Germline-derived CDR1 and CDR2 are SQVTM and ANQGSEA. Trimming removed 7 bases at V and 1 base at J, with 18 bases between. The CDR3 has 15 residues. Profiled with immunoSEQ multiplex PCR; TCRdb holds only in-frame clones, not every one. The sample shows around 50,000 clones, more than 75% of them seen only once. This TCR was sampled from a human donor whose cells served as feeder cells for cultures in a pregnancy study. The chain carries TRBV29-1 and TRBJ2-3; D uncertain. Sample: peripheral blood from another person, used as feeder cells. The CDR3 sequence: CSALNRLLGTDTQYF. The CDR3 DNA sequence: TGCAGCGCTTTGAACCGTCTTTTGGGCACAGATACGCAGTATTTT.